The 25 T cell receptor beta chains presented below share a single source sample, sequenced in a study of vaccination and CD4 T cells after COVID-19. With the Oncomine TCR Beta short-read assay, DNA from cultured CD4+ T cells was sequenced. TCRdb independently ran MiXCR on the PCR reads; one entry per CDR3 protein. The sample shows over 11,000 distinct CDR3 sequences, approximately 25% of them seen only once. Treatment meaning: roughly 10-day PBMC culture with coronavirus spike peptide pools or control peptides (ViraFEST assay). These TCRs are of unknown antigen specificity. Sequenced material: CD4+ T cells from blood, cultured in vitro, taken after SARS-CoV-2 vaccination. Receptors originate from a human donor who had recovered from COVID-19.

The genes are TRBV2 and TRBJ2-5; D is unclear. The V end was cut by 1 base, the J end by 3 bases, with 0 bases between. The CDR3 has 11 residues. Germline CDR1 is SNHLY and CDR2 is FYNNEI. The CDR3 sequence: CASSEEETQYF. For the CDR3, the DNA is TGTGCCAGCAGTGAAGAAGAGACCCAGTACTTC.

This clonotype was seen more than once but under ten times. The chain is built from TRBV6-1 and TRBJ1-4, with D maybe TRBD1 (5 bases). This CDR3 is 15 amino acids long. The V end was cut by 5 bases, the J end by 6 bases, with 16 bases between. Looked up from germline, CDR1 is MNHNS and CDR2 is SASEGT. The CDR3 region has the DNA TGTGCCAGCAGTACCTCAGGGCGAGGAGATGAAAAACTGTTTTTT. Amino acids: CASSTSGRGDEKLFF.

The chain links TRBV6-2 or TRBV6-3 to TRBJ2-6; D is unresolved. CDR1 and CDR2 from the germline V gene are MNHEY and SVGEGT. Deletions cut 6 bases from V and 4 bases from J, with 7 bases between. This CDR3 is 13 amino acids long. DNA of the CDR3: TGTGCCAGCAGGTTCGGCGGGGCCAACGTCCTGACTTTC. This sequence encodes CASRFGGANVLTF.

The V gene is TRBV29-1, the J gene TRBJ2-6; no definite D call. CDR1 SQVTM and CDR2 ANQGSEA come from the germline V gene. The CDR3 consists of 14 residues. V lost 2 bases and J lost 2, with 7 bases in between. In DNA, the CDR3 is TGCAGCGTTGAAAAAGCAGCTGGGGCCAACGTCCTGACTTTC. Amino acid sequence: CSVEKAAGANVLTF.

This clonotype is deemed medium-sized. The rearrangement joins TRBV20-1 to TRBJ2-3, with D possibly matching TRBD2 (5 bases). Trimming took 3 bases from V and 2 from J, leaving 12 bases between them. The CDR3 is made up of 14 amino acids. The germline V gene has CDR1 DFQATT and CDR2 SNEGSKA (reference sequence). CDR3 sequence (DNA): TGCAGTGCTAGGAGTCAGCGGCTCACAGATACGCAGTATTTT. Residues: CSARSQRLTDTQYF.

The rearrangement joins TRBV18 to TRBJ1-6; D unresolved. CDR3 length: 16 residues. The germline V gene has CDR1 KGHSH and CDR2 LQKENI. V shed 3 bases and J shed 0 bases, with 9 bases lying between them. Written as DNA, the CDR3 is TGTGCCAGCTCACCCCTGGAAAGCTCCTATAATTCACCCCTCCACTTT. Amino acids: CASSPLESSYNSPLHF.

A word on this clonotype: Germline and junction disagree at one end, which may indicate a read error. The gene calls are TRBV7-7 and TRBJ2-3; D remains ambiguous. This CDR3 region has 16 residues. Germline-derived CDR1 and CDR2 are SSHAT and FNYEAQ (reference sequence). The DNA for the CDR3 is TGTGCTAGCAGCTTAGTCGCAGGCTCTAGCACAGATACGCAGTATTTT. Translation: CASSLVAGSSTDTQYF.

The chain uses TRBV6-1 and TRBJ1-3, with a weak D call TRBD1 (5 bases). V lost 6 bases and J 0 bases, leaving 12 bases between the germline ends. Germline-derived CDR1 and CDR2 are MNHNS and SASEGT. There are 15 residues in the CDR3. The CDR3 is CASRNNGASGNTIYF. The CDR3 DNA reads as TGTGCCAGCAGAAACAACGGGGCCTCTGGAAACACCATATATTTT.

This CDR3 reads CASTVGRVNTGELFF. The CDR3 region has the DNA TGTGCCAGCACCGTGGGTAGAGTAAACACCGGGGAGCTGTTTTTT. This chain joins TRBV27 and TRBJ2-2; D remains unclear. With 7 bases removed from V and 2 bases from J, the gap between germline ends came to 14 bases. Germline CDR1 MNHEY, CDR2 SMNVEV (reference sequence). This CDR3 spans 15 amino acids.

The chain carries TRBV24-1 and TRBJ2-7, with TRBD1 identical over 9 bases. The CDR3 runs 16 residues. V lost 2 bases to trimming and J lost 1 base; unmatched junction nucleotides: 5. The germline CDR1 and CDR2 sequences are KGHDR and SFDVKD. The CDR3 DNA sequence: TGTGCCACCAGTGATTCTGGGGACAGGGCTTCCTACGAGCAGTACTTC. Protein sequence: CATSDSGDRASYEQYF.

A note on this clonotype: The junction departs from the called germline gene at one end, perhaps through a read error. The V call is TRBV27, the J call TRBJ1-6, with D hard to call. CDR1 and CDR2 (germline): MNHEY, SMNVEV (reference sequence). This CDR3 is 15 amino acids long. CDR3 DNA: TGTGTCAGCAGTTTCTTTGGGGTGGGTAATTCACCCCTCCACTTT. Amino acid sequence: CVSSFFGVGNSPLHF.

The V call is TRBV6-1, the J call TRBJ2-1; 7 positions agree with TRBD2. In germline, CDR1 is MNHNS, CDR2 SASEGT. This CDR3 is 14 amino acids long. V shed 5 bases and J 8 bases; nucleotides not matched to a gene: 9. DNA of the CDR3: TGTGCCAGCAGTCAAATAGCGGGCGGCGATGAGCAGTTCTTC. It codes for CASSQIAGGDEQFF.

This clonotype was observed a few times. The rearrangement uses TRBV7-9 and TRBJ2-3; unclear D gene. The length of the CDR3 is 16 residues. CDR1 and CDR2 (germline): SEHNR, FQNEAQ (reference sequence). V gave up 2 bases and J gave up 6 bases, with 18 bases separating them. CDR3 residues: CASSLLSLSISDTQYF. The DNA for the CDR3 is TGTGCCAGCAGCTTACTCTCTCTTTCTATTTCCGATACGCAGTATTTT.

CDR3 nucleotide sequence: TGTGCCAGCCGGCGGGCCGGGACAGGGGACTACGAGCAGTACTTC. Amino acid sequence: CASRRAGTGDYEQYF. V gene TRBV6-1 combines with J gene TRBJ2-7; 10 bases fit TRBD1. Germline loops: CDR1 MNHNS, CDR2 SASEGT. V lost 8 bases and J lost 3; bases outside the gene matches: 10. The CDR3 sequence is 15 residues long.

This clonotype came up a few times. CDR3 sequence: CASREFRVEQYF. The CDR3 region has the DNA TGTGCCAGCAGGGAATTCAGGGTAGAGCAGTACTTC. The V gene is TRBV2, the J gene TRBJ2-7; maybe TRBD1 (5 bases). Germline CDR1 SNHLY, CDR2 FYNNEI. The CDR3 extends over 12 amino acids. V lost 6 bases and J 7 bases, leaving 13 bases between the germline ends.

This clonotype has more than one count but fewer than ten. This chain connects TRBV20-1 to TRBJ2-7, with D possibly being TRBD2 (7 bases). This CDR3 is built from 11 residues. The ends were cut back, 2 bases at V and 9 bases at J, with 11 bases in the middle. Looked up from germline, CDR1 is DFQATT and CDR2 is SNEGSKA (reference sequence). The CDR3 sequence: CSARTGGGQYF. CDR3 sequence (DNA): TGCAGTGCTAGAACGGGGGGCGGGCAGTACTTC.

In this sample, this clonotype turned up once. The CDR3 nucleotides read TGTGCCAGCAGCCAAGAAGGAAGGACACGCTACTACGAGCAGTACTTC. Translating gives CASSQEGRTRYYEQYF. The chain couples TRBV14 to TRBJ2-7; D is possibly TRBD1 (5 bases). Trimming took 0 bases from V and 3 from J, leaving 15 bases between them. The CDR3 is 16 residues long. Germline CDR1 and CDR2: SGHDN and FVKESK. The full variable domain, its missing parts supplied by reference TRBV14 and TRBJ2-7, is EAGVTQFPSHSVIEKGQTVTLRCDPISGHDNLYWYRRVMGKEIKFLLHFVKESKQDESGMPNNRFLAERTGGTYSTLKVQPAELEDSGVYFCASSQEGRTRYYEQYFGPGTRLTVT.

This clonotype has more than one count but fewer than ten. The CDR3 loop reads CSASLRPSVSYGYTF. CDR3 in DNA: TGCAGTGCTAGTCTCCGACCGTCCGTCAGCTATGGCTACACCTTC. The chain joins TRBV20-1 to TRBJ1-2; no firm D call. The V and J ends lost 3 bases and 4 bases respectively, with 18 bases between them. Per the germline V gene, CDR1 is DFQATT and CDR2 is SNEGSKA (reference sequence). The length of the CDR3 is 15 residues.

The genes are TRBV5-1 and TRBJ2-2; unclear D gene. Looked up from germline, CDR1 is SGHRS and CDR2 is YFSETQ. Deletions cut 2 bases from V and 7 bases from J, with 18 bases between. This CDR3 has 16 residues. The CDR3 DNA reads as TGCGCCAGCAGCTTAACCACCTCGAACCGTGGCGGGGAGCTGTTTTTT. It encodes CASSLTTSNRGGELFF.

The chain is built from TRBV28 and TRBJ2-5; D is perhaps TRBD2 (6 bases). CDR1 and CDR2 from the germline V gene are MDHEN and SYDVKM. The CDR3 contains 16 residues. V was clipped by 5 bases and J by 5 bases, with 21 bases between them. The CDR3 spells CASSPWGVKKGETQYF. In DNA, the CDR3 is TGTGCCAGCAGTCCCTGGGGGGTAAAGAAAGGGGAGACCCAGTACTTC.

This clonotype is labeled medium-sized. The CDR3 DNA sequence: TGTGCCAGCAGCCAAGTAGGGGGGAAGGGCTACACCTTC. Its translation: CASSQVGGKGYTF. The chain couples TRBV3-1 to TRBJ1-2; possibly TRBD1 for D (6 bases). In germline, CDR1 is LGHDT, CDR2 YNNKEL (reference sequence). Trimming pared 1 base from V and 8 bases from J, leaving 11 bases between. There are 13 residues in the CDR3.

The rearrangement uses TRBV6-1 and TRBJ2-1; TRBD1 agrees at 9 bases. CDR1 is MNHNS and CDR2 is SASEGT in the germline V gene. With V trimmed by 5 bases and J by 8 bases, 1 base remained unmatched. The CDR3 is 12 amino acids. The CDR3 nucleotides are TGTGCCAGCAGTCGGACAGGGGATGAGCAGTTCTTC. This sequence encodes CASSRTGDEQFF.

This clonotype is labeled as medium-sized (0.01 to 0.1%). The rearrangement links TRBV12-3 or TRBV12-4 to TRBJ1-6, with D uncertain. This CDR3 contains 14 residues. Trimming left V 2 bases short and J 13 bases short, with 15 bases between. CDR3 sequence: CASSLIGGVEPLHF. CDR3 DNA: TGTGCCAGCAGTTTAATAGGAGGTGTTGAGCCCCTCCACTTT.

The chain carries TRBV6-1 and TRBJ1-2, with 9 bases matching TRBD1. V trimming: 8 bases; J trimming: 3 bases; junction bases outside the gene matches: 7. Looked up from germline, CDR1 is MNHNS and CDR2 is SASEGT. The CDR3 sequence is 14 residues long. The CDR3: CASGVRQGDYGYTF. The CDR3 DNA reads TGTGCCAGCGGCGTGAGACAGGGGGACTATGGCTACACCTTC.

This clonotype was seen a handful of times. At one of its ends the junction is not consistent with the germline gene, which may arise from a read error. In DNA form, the CDR3 reads TGTGCCAGCAGCCCGGGAGTTAATAATGGGCAGTTCTTC. Protein sequence: CASSPGVNNGQFF. The V gene is TRBV11-3, the J gene TRBJ2-1; perhaps TRBD2 as D (6 bases). The germline V gene has CDR1 SGHNT and CDR2 YENEEA. This CDR3 is built from 13 residues.